Below are 14 T cell receptor beta chains sequenced from a single sample in a study of cytomegalovirus exposure and HLA in healthy donors. The PCR ran on 60 Vbeta and 13 Jbeta primers. Method: immunoSEQ multiplex PCR; TCRdb's copy keeps in-frame clones and lacks some. The sample consists of about 130,000 clones, roughly 80% of them appearing once. The specimen sequenced was PBMCs. These TCRs come from a woman aged 40-49 years in good health and CMV-seropositive.

The CDR3 nucleotides are TGTGCCAGCAGCCTGGGACTAGCGGGAGGCAGCACAGATACGCAGTATTTT. Translation: CASSLGLAGGSTDTQYF. This chain connects TRBV11-3 to TRBJ2-3, with TRBD2 identical over 15 bases. Germline V gene sequence: CDR1 SGHNT, CDR2 YENEEA. The CDR3 has 17 amino acids. V lost 5 bases to trimming and J lost 0 bases; unmatched junction nucleotides: 3.

The chain has TRBV2 and TRBJ1-5; 7 bases are a match to TRBD1. Germline lookup yields CDR1 SNHLY and CDR2 FYNNEI. With V trimmed by 7 bases and J by 3 bases, 9 bases remained unmatched. This CDR3 is 15 amino acids long. Here the CDR3 reads CASTEGGQPNQPQHF. The CDR3 nucleotides are TGTGCCAGCACCGAGGGGGGACAGCCCAATCAGCCCCAGCATTTT. Together with reference TRBV2 and TRBJ1-5, the CDR3 gives the full variable domain: EPEVTQTPSHQVTQMGQEVILRCVPISNHLYFYWYRQILGQKVEFLVSFYNNEISEKSEIFDDQFSVERPDGSNFTLKIRSTKLEDSAMYFCASTEGGQPNQPQHFGDGTRLSIL.

The rearrangement links TRBV6-1 to TRBJ2-5, with 9 nucleotides matching TRBD2. The DNA end lines up better with TRBJ2-7; the J call may be wrong. Germline CDR1 reads MNHNS; CDR2 reads SASEGT. This CDR3 has 15 amino acids. The CDR3 DNA reads as TGTGCCAGCAGTGAAGGACTAGCGGTCTCCTACGAGCAGTACTTC. It is translated as CASSEGLAVSYEQYF.

The chain links TRBV27 to TRBJ2-1; D perhaps matches TRBD2 (5 bases). The CDR3 is 14 residues long. Trimming took 2 bases from V and 6 from J, leaving 11 bases between them. Germline CDR1 MNHEY, CDR2 SMNVEV (reference sequence). CDR3 sequence: CASSLPGGRNEQFF. CDR3 sequence (DNA): TGTGCCAGCAGTTTACCCGGAGGTCGCAATGAGCAGTTCTTC.

The rearrangement uses TRBV15 and TRBJ2-1; TRBD1 aligns across 9 bases. Looked up from germline, CDR1 is LNHNV and CDR2 is YYDKDF (reference sequence). The ends lost 5 bases at V and 8 bases at J; junction bases unmatched: 13. The CDR3 runs to 16 residues. The DNA of the CDR3 is TGTGCCACCAGCTCGAGCTGGGACAGGGTCCTCGATGAGCAGTTCTTC. Amino acid sequence: CATSSSWDRVLDEQFF. The full variable domain, in which reference TRBV15 and TRBJ2-1 provide the parts outside the CDR3, is DAMVIQNPRYQVTQFGKPVTLSCSQTLNHNVMYWYQQKSSQAPKLLFHYYDKDFNNEADTPDNFQSRRPNTSFCFLDIRSPGLGDTAMYLCATSSSWDRVLDEQFFGPGTRLTVL.

This rearrangement joins TRBV30 to TRBJ1-1; D not certain. V shed 4 bases and J shed 1 base, with 10 bases lying between them. The germline CDR1 and CDR2 sequences are GTSNPN and SVGIG (reference sequence). The CDR3 contains 13 residues. CDR3 residues: CAWTTEPNTEAFF. CDR3 bases: TGTGCCTGGACAACAGAACCGAACACTGAAGCTTTCTTT.

In the case of this clone: A junction boundary mismatches the germline segment, possibly from a read error. The V gene is TRBV4-3, the J gene TRBJ2-7, with 9 bases identical to TRBD1. Germline CDR1 reads LGHNA; CDR2 reads YSLEER. This CDR3 comprises 15 residues. In DNA form, the CDR3 reads TGCGCCGGCAGCCAAGAGGGACAGGGCAGCTACGAGCAGTACTTC. Encoded protein: CAGSQEGQGSYEQYF.

This clone was seen a handful of times. The CDR3, as DNA: TGTGCCAGCAGCCGGAGTGTGGTTACTAGCACAGATACGCAGTATTTT. It specifies CASSRSVVTSTDTQYF. The chain combines TRBV7-9 with TRBJ2-3; D not resolved. Germline loops: CDR1 SEHNR, CDR2 FQNEAQ (reference sequence). Trimming took 5 bases from V and 0 from J, leaving 15 bases between them. The length of the CDR3 is 16 residues.

The chain joins TRBV19 to TRBJ2-7, with D unclear. CDR1 is LNHDA and CDR2 is SQIVND in the germline V gene (reference sequence). Trimming removed 5 bases from V and 3 bases from J, with 8 bases in between. The CDR3 has 12 amino acids. The CDR3 loop reads CASSDTFYEQYF. The CDR3 DNA reads TGTGCCAGTAGTGACACTTTCTACGAGCAGTACTTC.

This sequence joins TRBV18 and TRBJ2-6, with a possible D match to TRBD1 (7 bases). The CDR3 runs to 20 residues. The V gene lost 5 bases and the J gene lost 0 bases, with 23 bases spanning the gap. The germline gives CDR1 KGHSH, CDR2 LQKENI. The CDR3 DNA reads as TGTGCCAGCTCATACTCCGCCCGCGGGACAGAGTTCTCTGGGGCCAACGTCCTGACTTTC. This codes for CASSYSARGTEFSGANVLTF.

In this sample, this clone turned up once. The chain couples TRBV29-1 to TRBJ2-3; tentatively, D is TRBD2 (5 bases). Trimming removed 1 base from V and 3 bases from J, with 8 bases in between. Germline V CDR1 and CDR2: SQVTM, ANQGSEA. There are 13 residues in the CDR3. The DNA of the CDR3 is TGCAGCGTTGAAGTGGGCGGGACAGATACGCAGTATTTT. Residues: CSVEVGGTDTQYF.

This chain links TRBV9 with TRBJ2-2; 7 bases line up with TRBD2. V trimming: 0 bases; J trimming: 6 bases; junction bases outside the gene matches: 11. Germline V CDR1 and CDR2: SGDLS, YYNGEE. The CDR3 runs 17 residues. The CDR3 loop is CASSVVAGGMSPGELFF. The DNA for the CDR3 is TGTGCCAGCAGCGTAGTAGCGGGCGGGATGTCTCCCGGGGAGCTGTTTTTT.

The CDR3 sequence is CASSITADTQYF. DNA of the CDR3: TGTGCCAGCAGTATTACAGCAGATACGCAGTATTTT. The J gene is TRBJ2-3, the V gene TRBV28; D ambiguous. Per germline, CDR1 MDHEN and CDR2 SYDVKM. CDR3 length equals 12 residues. Trimming shortened V by 5 bases and J by 4 bases, and 7 bases separated the two germline ends.

The V gene is TRBV28, the J gene TRBJ2-5, with 11 bases fitting TRBD1. V lost 4 bases, J lost 4 bases, and 8 bases stayed unmatched. The CDR3 totals 16 residues. Looked up from germline, CDR1 is MDHEN and CDR2 is SYDVKM. For the CDR3, the DNA is TGTGCCAGCAGTTCCCCCGGGACAGGGGGGGGAGAGACCCAGTACTTC. Its protein product is CASSSPGTGGGETQYF. Together with reference TRBV28 and TRBJ2-5, the CDR3 gives the full variable domain: DVKVTQSSRYLVKRTGEKVFLECVQDMDHENMFWYRQDPGLGLRLIYFSYDVKMKEKGDIPEGYSVSREKKERFSLILESASTNQTSMYLCASSSPGTGGGETQYFGPGTRLLVL.